This T cell receptor (beta chain) was sequenced during a study of spatial heterogeneity in lung cancer. The wider study: On average, each unique TCR and UMI combination appeared more than ten times in raw reads.

Germline V gene sequence: CDR1 SQVTM, CDR2 ANQGSEA. V lost 0 bases and J lost 3, with 14 bases in between. This CDR3 comprises 15 residues. As for time point: sample taken at primary tumor resection. TCRdb reanalysed the 5' RACE reads using MiXCR and keeps one entry per CDR3 protein. The sample lists 23,000 or so distinct CDR3 sequences, around 5% occurring once. There are many counts of this clonotype. The input for sequencing was PBMCs, taken at surgery. This receptor was identified in a male donor with early-stage non-small cell lung cancer. The chain recombines TRBV29-1 with TRBJ1-1; TRBD1 might be the D (5 bases). CDR3 bases: TGCAGCGTTGAAGATCACCCCCAGGGCTACACTGAAGCTTTCTTT. This codes for CSVEDHPQGYTEAFF. The whole variable domain, filled in from reference TRBV29-1 and TRBJ1-1, reads SAVISQKPSRDICQRGTSLTIQCQVDSQVTMMFWYRQQPGQSLTLIATANQGSEATYESGFVIDKFPISRPNLTFSTLTVSNMSPEDSSIYLCSVEDHPQGYTEAFFGQGTRLTVV.